This is a list of T cell receptor beta chains from one sample in a study of brain T cells in children with intractable seizures. Generated by immunoSEQ multiplex PCR, the TCRdb table keeps only in-frame clones and is missing some. Here the sample spans 1,500 or so clones, roughly 80% being singletons. The sample was resected brain tissue, taken at surgery. The source is a boy aged 5-17 years with focal cortical dysplasia and intractable seizures. CDR3s include the opening cysteine and the closing phenylalanine or tryptophan. Each record gives: clone size, D gene, V gene, J gene, CDR3 DNA, CDR3 protein. D genes are given only for firm matches. Part of the rows lack a size; the others show once, few, many or a class for expanded clones.

>.|.|TRBV6-5|TRBJ1-2
TGTGCCAGCAGTTACTCGACGGGGGGCTATGGCTACACCTTC
CASSYSTGGYGYTF
>.|.|TRBV7-9|TRBJ2-5
TGTGCCAGCAGCCAGGGGGGAGAGACCCAGTACTTC
CASSQGGETQYF
>few|TRBD1|TRBV5-4|TRBJ1-2
TGTGCCAGCAGCTTTGACAGGGCCGGGATGGGTGGCTACACCTTC
CASSFDRAGMGGYTF
>.|.|TRBV4-2|TRBJ2-5
TGTGCCAGCAGCCAAGGGGGAGGGGGAGGGGCCCAGGAGACCCAGTACTTC
CASSQGGGGGAQETQYF
>.|.|TRBV7-8|TRBJ2-1
TGTGCCAGCAGCGGGGGATCGGATATAACGGGCAATGAGCAGTTCTTC
CASSGGSDITGNEQFF
>.|TRBD2|TRBV9|TRBJ2-1
TGTGCCAGCAGCTCACGGACTAGCGGGGTCAGAAATGAGCAGTTCTTC
CASSSRTSGVRNEQFF
>.|TRBD2|TRBV6-4|TRBJ2-3
TGTGCCAGCAGTGACGGACTAGGGAGCACAGATACGCAGTATTTT
CASSDGLGSTDTQYF
>.|.|TRBV19|TRBJ1-2
TGTGCCAGTAGTCCGACCTTCCTAAACGGCTACACCTTC
CASSPTFLNGYTF
>once|TRBD1|TRBV19|TRBJ1-4
TGTGCCAGTACCCACCGTAGACAGGGTAATGAAAAACTGTTTTTT
CASTHRRQGNEKLFF
>.|.|TRBV10-3|TRBJ2-2
TGTGCCATCAGTGACTTAGGGACATTCAACACCGGGGAGCTGTTTTTT
CAISDLGTFNTGELFF
>.|.|TRBV13|TRBJ2-7
TGTGCCAGCGGTCTATCAGATACCTACGAGCAGTACTTC
CASGLSDTYEQYF
>once|TRBD2|TRBV19|TRBJ2-5
TGTGCCAGTAGTACTAGCGGGGGGGCAGAGACCCAGTACTTC
CASSTSGGAETQYF